This passage covers 25 T cell receptor beta chains from one sample sequenced in a study of beta chain features in type 1 diabetes. The isolated RNA, all of it, was reverse transcribed, so expressed TCRB transcripts were what got sequenced. Only in-frame clones appear in the TCRdb table, and some are missing; sequencing was by immunoSEQ multiplex PCR. Of under 900,000 clones in the sample, 15% to 20% were seen once. What was sequenced was naive CD4+ T cells from blood. The receptor set was obtained from a woman younger than 35 in good health.

The chain links TRBV11-3 to TRBJ2-3, with D perhaps matching TRBD1 (6 bases). This CDR3 contains 14 residues. Per the germline V gene, CDR1 is SGHNT and CDR2 is YENEEA. V was cut by 5 bases and J by 2 bases, with 11 bases left in between. The CDR3 coding sequence is TGTGCCAGCAGCCTCAGGGGAGCCACAGATACGCAGTATTTT. Residues: CASSLRGATDTQYF.

This clone has just a few counts. The chain carries TRBV28 and TRBJ2-1, with D unresolved. The CDR3 spans 13 residues. Germline CDR1 MDHEN, CDR2 SYDVKM. Trimming stripped 7 bases from V and 3 bases from J, with 10 bases between. The CDR3 reads CASNLPYYNEQFF. DNA of the CDR3: TGTGCCAGCAACCTTCCCTACTACAATGAGCAGTTCTTC.

This clone was seen a few times. This chain joins TRBV11-2 and TRBJ2-3; a weak D match, TRBD1 (6 bases). The CDR3 is 15 amino acids. Germline V gives CDR1 SGHAT, CDR2 FQNNGV. V lost 3 bases and J lost 2, with 12 bases in between. CDR3 loop: CASSLTGPATDTQYF. CDR3 nucleotide sequence: TGTGCCAGCAGCTTGACAGGTCCGGCCACAGATACGCAGTATTTT.

The chain combines TRBV2 with TRBJ1-2; D unresolved. The CDR3 loop spans 12 amino acids. Per germline, CDR1 SNHLY and CDR2 FYNNEI. The CDR3 bases are TGTTGGGGTATGAGCGGGCCATATGGCTACACCTTC. Its protein is CWGMSGPYGYTF.

This clone occurred a few times. The V and J genes are TRBV7-2 and TRBJ1-2; possibly TRBD1 for D (6 bases). Germline loops: CDR1 SGHTA, CDR2 FQGNSA. V was cut by 0 bases and J by 0 bases, with 8 bases left in between. CDR3 length equals 15 residues. The CDR3: CASSLAGGSNYGYTF. Here the CDR3 DNA reads TGTGCCAGCAGCTTAGCCGGGGGCTCTAACTATGGCTACACCTTC.

This clone showed up just a few times. This chain connects TRBV2 to TRBJ1-2; D ambiguous. This CDR3 spans 12 amino acids. V was trimmed by 7 bases and J by 0 bases, leaving 6 bases between them. Germline assignment: CDR1 SNHLY and CDR2 FYNNEI. The CDR3 region is CASTLANYGYTF. The CDR3 nucleotides read TGTGCCAGCACGCTTGCTAACTATGGCTACACCTTC.

A few counts support this clone. The gene calls are TRBV7-9 and TRBJ1-2, with 9 bases that match TRBD1. V shed 5 bases and J 4 bases; nucleotides not matched to a gene: 8. This CDR3 contains 15 residues. Germline CDR1 SEHNR, CDR2 FQNEAQ (reference sequence). The CDR3 DNA sequence: TGTGCCAGCAGCCCACCGGACAGGGGTGGCTATGGCTACACCTTC. Its protein product is CASSPPDRGGYGYTF.

The chain joins TRBV19 to TRBJ2-6; TRBD2 agrees at 11 bases. The trim removed 6 bases at V and 1 base at J, leaving 5 bases unmatched. This CDR3 is built from 17 residues. Per the germline V gene, CDR1 is LNHDA and CDR2 is SQIVND (reference sequence). For the CDR3, the DNA is TGTGCCAGTAGGTCACTAGCGGGAGTTTCTGGGGCCAACGTCCTGACTTTC. This codes for CASRSLAGVSGANVLTF.

The chain uses TRBV21-1 and TRBJ2-7; the table's D call, TRBD1, was not checked against the DNA. TRBV21-1 is a pseudogene. This CDR3 has 15 residues. The CDR3 DNA follows: TGTGCCAGCAGCACTCTGACAGGGGGCCCCTACGAGCAGTACTTC. It yields the protein CASSTLTGGPYEQYF.

This chain joins TRBV28 and TRBJ2-1; 11 nucleotides align to TRBD1. The germline V gene has CDR1 MDHEN and CDR2 SYDVKM. Trimming at V came to 8 bases and at J to 6 bases, leaving 6 bases not matched to a gene. The CDR3 is 14 amino acids. Here the CDR3 DNA reads TGTGCCAGCGGGACCGGGACAGGGGGCAATGAGCAGTTCTTC. Its translation: CASGTGTGGNEQFF.

The chain is built from TRBV5-4 and TRBJ2-3, with D possibly called TRBD1 or TRBD2 (7 bases each). The V and J ends lost 4 bases and 2 bases respectively, with 17 bases between them. Germline V gene sequence: CDR1 SGHNT, CDR2 YYREEE (reference sequence). There are 16 residues in the CDR3. DNA of the CDR3: TGTGCCAGCAGCCACGGGGGGACAGCGACCACAGATACGCAGTATTTT. Its translation: CASSHGGTATTDTQYF.

The rearrangement uses TRBV11-2 and TRBJ1-5; D remains unclear. Trimming cost V 2 bases and J 0 bases, with 8 bases left between them. The germline CDR1 and CDR2 sequences are SGHAT and FQNNGV. There are 15 residues in the CDR3. This chain's CDR3 is CASSLSFGSNQPQHF. CDR3 DNA: TGTGCCAGCAGCTTATCATTCGGTAGCAATCAGCCCCAGCATTTT. Full variable domain (outside the CDR3, taken from reference TRBV11-2 and TRBJ1-5): EAGVAQSPRYKIIEKRQSVAFWCNPISGHATLYWYQQILGQGPKLLIQFQNNGVVDDSQLPKDRFSAERLKGVDSTLKIQPAKLEDSAVYLCASSLSFGSNQPQHFGDGTRLSIL.

V is TRBV6-6 and J is TRBJ2-1; D may match TRBD1 or TRBD2 (5 bases each). The CDR3 is made up of 16 amino acids. Germline V gene lookup returns CDR1 MNHNY and CDR2 SVGAGI (reference sequence). Trimming cost V 2 bases and J 2 bases, with 13 bases left between them. DNA of the CDR3: TGTGCCAGCAGTTACCCGAGGACACTAGCCTACAATGAGCAGTTCTTC. This translates into CASSYPRTLAYNEQFF.

This clone was detected a few times. Here the CDR3 DNA reads TGTGCCACCACTGGACAGGGAATAGCGATTGGGGCCAACGTCCTGACTTTC. This encodes CATTGQGIAIGANVLTF. V gene TRBV10-3 combines with J gene TRBJ2-6; TRBD1 aligns across 8 bases. The CDR3 spans 17 residues. CDR1 and CDR2 (germline): ENHRY, SYGVKD. The V gene end was trimmed by 10 bases and the J gene end by 3 bases; junction bases not matched to a gene: 14.

The V call is TRBV7-6, the J call TRBJ2-2; D uncertain. V was cut by 8 bases and J by 3 bases, with 10 bases left in between. CDR3 length: 13 residues. Germline CDR1 is SGHVS and CDR2 is FNYEAQ. CDR3 in amino acids: CASGPPDTGELFF. The CDR3, as DNA: TGTGCCAGCGGCCCTCCGGACACCGGGGAGCTGTTTTTT.

This clone appeared a few times. This chain uses TRBV19 with TRBJ1-1, with TRBD1 matching over 7 bases. V lost 10 bases to trimming and J lost 4 bases; unmatched junction nucleotides: 9. Germline V CDR1 and CDR2: LNHDA, SQIVND (reference sequence). The CDR3 runs to 13 residues. CDR3 coding DNA: TGTGCCACCAGAGGGACAGCGATCACTGAAGCTTTCTTT. Protein sequence: CATRGTAITEAFF.

This clone was seen a handful of times. V is TRBV4-2 and J is TRBJ2-1; TRBD2 matches 9 bases. This CDR3 has 16 amino acids. Germline assignment: CDR1 LGHNA and CDR2 YNFKEQ. Germline trimming cut 4 bases from V and 4 bases from J; bases unmatched to any gene: 8. CDR3 region: CASSRTGTSFYNEQFF. CDR3 DNA: TGTGCCAGCAGCCGTACCGGGACTAGCTTTTACAATGAGCAGTTCTTC.

The V gene is TRBV5-1, the J gene TRBJ2-5; 12 positions agree with TRBD1. This CDR3 contains 16 residues. V shed 3 bases and J 4 bases; nucleotides not matched to a gene: 7. Germline CDR1 SGHRS, CDR2 YFSETQ. The CDR3 nucleotides are TGCGCCAGCAGCTATGAACCGGGACAGGGGGCAGAGACCCAGTACTTC. This translates into CASSYEPGQGAETQYF.

J is TRBJ2-1 and V is TRBV28; D tentatively fits TRBD1 or TRBD2 (6 bases each). Trimming removed 3 bases at V and 5 bases at J, with 14 bases between. There are 15 residues in the CDR3. Germline V gives CDR1 MDHEN, CDR2 SYDVKM. The CDR3 nucleotides are TGTGCCAGCAGTTTGTACGGGGGCGCGAACAATGAGCAGTTCTTC. This encodes CASSLYGGANNEQFF. The variable domain in full, with the rest retrieved from reference TRBV28 and TRBJ2-1, is DVKVTQSSRYLVKRTGEKVFLECVQDMDHENMFWYRQDPGLGLRLIYFSYDVKMKEKGDIPEGYSVSREKKERFSLILESASTNQTSMYLCASSLYGGANNEQFFGPGTRLTVL.

The rearrangement joins TRBV9 to TRBJ2-2; no firm D call. V was clipped by 4 bases and J by 4 bases, with 14 bases between them. This CDR3 spans 15 amino acids. CDR1 SGDLS and CDR2 YYNGEE come from the germline V gene. This CDR3 is CASSSIGRPTGELFF. The CDR3, as DNA: TGTGCCAGCAGCTCCATTGGACGTCCCACCGGGGAGCTGTTTTTT.

This clone came up a few times. V gene TRBV5-1 combines with J gene TRBJ2-6, with 7 bases that match TRBD2. Trimming took 4 bases from V and 1 from J; bases not matched to a gene: 5. The CDR3 loop spans 16 amino acids. Germline assignment: CDR1 SGHRS and CDR2 YFSETQ. DNA of the CDR3: TGCGCCAGCAGCCCAATTAGCGGGTCTGGGGCCAACGTCCTGACTTTC. Translated, it gives CASSPISGSGANVLTF.

In its sample, this clone was seen a few times. The CDR3 bases are TGTGCCAGCAGCGTTTCGGGTTATGGCGAGCAGTACTTC. Its protein is CASSVSGYGEQYF. The chain is built from TRBV9 and TRBJ2-7, with no clear D. Trimming removed 2 bases from V and 6 bases from J, with 12 bases in between. This CDR3 region has 13 residues. The V gene's germline CDR1 is SGDLS and CDR2 YYNGEE.

The gene calls are TRBV5-1 and TRBJ2-5; D is possibly TRBD1 (5 bases). CDR3 length: 14 amino acids. Deletions cut 4 bases from V and 4 bases from J, with 14 bases between. Germline values: CDR1 SGHRS, CDR2 YFSETQ. CDR3 region: CASSQSRASETQYF. CDR3 coding DNA: TGCGCCAGCAGCCAAAGCAGGGCCTCAGAGACCCAGTACTTC.

The rearrangement joins TRBV7-8 to TRBJ2-3; D might be TRBD1 (6 bases). This CDR3 spans 15 amino acids. Germline values: CDR1 SGHVS, CDR2 FQNEAQ. V shed 5 bases and J shed 8 bases, with 20 bases lying between them. The CDR3 region is CASSPHRVSAGTQYF. The CDR3 DNA reads TGTGCCAGCAGCCCCCACAGGGTTTCGGCGGGTACGCAGTATTTT.

V usage is TRBV27 and J usage is TRBJ2-3; a possible D gene is TRBD2 (5 bases). The CDR3 runs to 10 residues. The germline V gene has CDR1 MNHEY and CDR2 SMNVEV (reference sequence). V lost 8 bases and J 11 bases, leaving 11 bases between the germline ends. CDR3 nucleotide sequence: TGTGCCAGCGGACTGCAACGGCAGTATTTT. It translates to CASGLQRQYF.